This T cell receptor (beta chain) came from a study of blood T cell repertoires in COVID-19. Libraries were prepared by immunoSEQ multiplex PCR; TCRdb keeps only in-frame clonotypes and omits some of them. Counted here are about 160,000 clones, approximately 85% occurring once; the ten biggest clones make up 6.9%. The table lists this clone with a count of one. V lost 5 bases to trimming and J lost 6 bases, with 19 bases between them. The CDR3 is made up of 15 amino acids. Looked up from germline, CDR1 is MNHEY and CDR2 is SVGAGI. Specimen: peripheral blood. The origin of this receptor is a man older than 75 with COVID-19, enrolled during active disease. The rearrangement joins TRBV6-5 to TRBJ1-2; D might be TRBD1 (6 bases). CDR3 amino acids: CASSNQGLGTDGYTF. CDR3 DNA: TGTGCCAGCAGTAATCAGGGGTTGGGGACGGATGGCTACACCTTC.